What follows describes a single T cell receptor beta chain. Its recognized antigen is unknown. Per-nucleotide qualities are absent, and no much larger clonotype sits a single base away. The CDR3, from cysteine to phenylalanine, totals 15 residues. This entry keeps only the CDR3 DNA: 45 bases, framed from base 1. V is pared back by 1 base and J by 6 bases, with 16 bases lying between the germline termini. Looking up the germline V gene yields CDR1 SGHTA and CDR2 FQGNSA. The entry originates in a study of T cell changes during pregnancy in multiple sclerosis (dated by TCRdb to the late 2010s). Notes on the research overall: The study examined how the T cell repertoire changed over the course of pregnancy in women with multiple sclerosis.

Receptors were amplified or captured by the immunoSEQ multiplex PCR assay. TCRdb took over this immuneACCESS table, retaining in-frame rearrangements with V and J assigned. Such tables are incomplete; in checked studies, under half of the missing clones stem from an unresolved V gene, and the remainder is unexplained. This sample lists roughly 46,000 clones; around 84% were detected once. The top ten constitute 0.55% to 0.75% of the sample. This material consisted of CD4+ T cells from peripheral blood mononuclear cells, taken before pregnancy. This TCR came from a female donor with multiple sclerosis, enrolled in a pregnancy study. Recombination joined TRBV7-2 with TRBJ2-7; a weak D assignment points to TRBD2 (5 bases agree). The CDR3 corresponds to CASSLVLGGEREQYF. The base sequence is TGTGCCAGCAGCTTAGTTTTAGGAGGAGAGCGCGAGCAGTACTTC.